The 32 T cell receptor beta chains in this list originate from one sample, sequenced in a study of blood T cell repertoires in COVID-19. Some clones are missing from TCRdb's copy, which holds only in-frame ones; the method was immunoSEQ multiplex PCR. Here the sample spans approximately 120,000 clones, 85% to 90% being singletons. Sequencing was performed on peripheral blood. The receptors were sampled from a woman older than 75 with acute or convalescent COVID-19.

J is TRBJ2-1 and V is TRBV9; D may be TRBD1 (5 bases). Germline V CDR1 and CDR2: SGDLS, YYNGEE. The CDR3 is 15 amino acids. V shed 2 bases and J shed 9 bases, with 18 bases lying between them. CDR3 amino acids: CASSVTVSVGREQFF. The CDR3 DNA is TGTGCCAGCAGCGTGACAGTCTCTGTAGGGCGTGAGCAGTTCTTC.

This sequence joins TRBV6-6 and TRBJ1-1; the D gene is possibly TRBD1 (6 bases). CDR3 length: 12 amino acids. CDR1 and CDR2 from the germline V gene are MNHNY and SVGAGI (reference sequence). Deletions cut 4 bases from V and 11 bases from J, with 14 bases between. This CDR3 is CASSSENRAAFF. DNA of the CDR3: TGTGCCAGCAGTTCTGAAAACAGGGCGGCTTTCTTT.

This clone appeared a single time. CDR3 coding DNA: TGTGCCAGCAGCAAGGACAGGGGGCAGTCTTGGAATGAGCAGTTCTTC. Translating gives CASSKDRGQSWNEQFF. This chain links TRBV7-2 with TRBJ2-1; 11 positions agree with TRBD1. The CDR3 runs to 16 residues. From germline, CDR1 is SGHTA and CDR2 FQGNSA. V gave up 5 bases and J gave up 7 bases; unmatched junction bases: 10.

V and J are TRBV11-2 and TRBJ1-1, with D possibly TRBD1 on 5 matching bases. Deletions cut 2 bases from V and 11 bases from J, with 12 bases between. The CDR3 is 12 amino acids. Germline V gene lookup returns CDR1 SGHAT and CDR2 FQNNGV. The CDR3 nucleotides read TGTGCCAGCAGCTTACTAGTGGGGCACGCTTTCTTT. Its protein product is CASSLLVGHAFF.

The rearrangement joins TRBV7-2 to TRBJ1-6, with 7 nucleotides matching TRBD1. The germline gives CDR1 SGHTA, CDR2 FQGNSA. This CDR3 is built from 14 residues. V was clipped by 6 bases and J by 7 bases; unmatched bases: 6. The CDR3 DNA is TGTGCCAGCAGACCGGGACAGCAGAATTCACCCCTCCACTTT. It encodes CASRPGQQNSPLHF.

This clone was observed once. The V and J genes are TRBV5-1 and TRBJ1-1; 11 bases are a match to TRBD1. The V gene end was trimmed by 4 bases and the J gene end by 3 bases; junction bases not matched to a gene: 2. Germline-derived CDR1 and CDR2 are SGHRS and YFSETQ. The CDR3 consists of 14 residues. The CDR3 sequence is CASSGTGGDTEAFF. CDR3 coding DNA: TGCGCCAGCAGCGGGACAGGGGGTGACACTGAAGCTTTCTTT.

This chain connects TRBV7-6 to TRBJ1-6; 7 bases line up with TRBD1. V was pared by 4 bases and J by 7 bases, with 4 bases of the junction left unmatched. CDR1 SGHVS and CDR2 FNYEAQ come from the germline V gene. The CDR3 loop spans 14 amino acids. CDR3 sequence (DNA): TGTGCCAGCAGCTCGACAGGGTACAATTCACCCCTCCACTTT. Amino acids: CASSSTGYNSPLHF.

The chain uses TRBV19 and TRBJ2-1; the D gene is possibly TRBD1 (5 bases). The CDR3 covers 15 residues. The germline V and J ends were trimmed by 8 bases and 3 bases, with 17 bases remaining between them. The germline V gene encodes CDR1 LNHDA and CDR2 SQIVND (reference sequence). In DNA form, the CDR3 reads TGTGCCAGTTCCAATTACAGGAACCGCTACAATGAGCAGTTCTTC. Its translation: CASSNYRNRYNEQFF. Full variable domain (remainder filled in from reference TRBV19 and TRBJ2-1): DGGITQSPKYLFRKEGQNVTLSCEQNLNHDAMYWYRQDPGQGLRLIYYSQIVNDFQKGDIAEGYSVSREKKESFPLTVTSAQKNPTAFYLCASSNYRNRYNEQFFGPGTRLTVL.

The rearrangement links TRBV6-1 to TRBJ1-5; 7 nucleotides agree with TRBD1. The germline gives CDR1 MNHNS, CDR2 SASEGT. Unmatched junction bases numbered 9, after V lost 4 bases and J lost 3 bases. The CDR3 length is 16 residues. The CDR3 DNA follows: TGTGCCAGCAGTGGAGAAGGGGGCGGTAACAATCAGCCCCAGCATTTT. It yields the protein CASSGEGGGNNQPQHF.

The rearrangement links TRBV2 to TRBJ2-5, with 7 bases that match TRBD2. Per the germline V gene, CDR1 is SNHLY and CDR2 is FYNNEI. There are 15 residues in the CDR3. Germline trimming cut 3 bases from V and 4 bases from J; bases unmatched to any gene: 8. The CDR3 region is CASSDPAGDLETQYF. The CDR3, as DNA: TGTGCCAGCAGTGATCCCGCGGGAGATTTAGAGACCCAGTACTTC.

This chain joins TRBV5-1 and TRBJ1-6; 7 positions agree with TRBD1. Trimming cost V 3 bases and J 7 bases; bases outside gene matches: 4. Germline V CDR1 and CDR2: SGHRS, YFSETQ. This CDR3 spans 14 amino acids. The CDR3 is CASSSGTANSPLHF. CDR3 in DNA: TGCGCCAGCAGCTCCGGGACAGCGAATTCACCCCTCCACTTT.

V and J are TRBV19 and TRBJ2-1; D is possibly TRBD1 (6 bases). In germline, CDR1 is LNHDA, CDR2 SQIVND (reference sequence). V shed 6 bases and J shed 3 bases, with 15 bases lying between them. The CDR3 covers 15 residues. CDR3 bases: TGTGCCAGTAGCCTCCAGGGACACCTCTACAATGAGCAGTTCTTC. Translated: CASSLQGHLYNEQFF.

This chain uses TRBV7-2 with TRBJ1-1, with D possibly TRBD1 on 5 matching bases. The CDR3 loop spans 14 amino acids. Germline loops: CDR1 SGHTA, CDR2 FQGNSA. V gave up 6 bases and J gave up 0 bases, with 11 bases separating them. The CDR3 DNA reads TGTGCCAGCAGTTCAGGGATGATGAACACTGAAGCTTTCTTT. This codes for CASSSGMMNTEAFF.

The chain recombines TRBV4-1 with TRBJ1-2, with D possibly matching TRBD1 (6 bases). The CDR3 covers 15 residues. V shed 0 bases and J shed 2 bases, with 10 bases lying between them. Germline assignment: CDR1 MGHRA and CDR2 YSYEKL. In DNA, the CDR3 is TGCGCCAGCAGCCAAGATCGTGGGGGCAACTATGGCTACACCTTC. Translation gives CASSQDRGGNYGYTF.

This clone occurred a few times. V and J are TRBV6-5 and TRBJ1-1; tentatively, D is TRBD1 (6 bases). V lost 2 bases to trimming and J lost 0 bases, with 7 bases between them. CDR1 and CDR2 (germline): MNHEY, SVGAGI. The CDR3 contains 14 residues. CDR3 in DNA: TGTGCCAGCAGTTACCAGGGGATGAACACTGAAGCTTTCTTT. Translating gives CASSYQGMNTEAFF.

This clone appeared a single time. V is TRBV19 and J is TRBJ1-5, with D possibly matching TRBD1 (5 bases). With 3 bases removed from V and 2 bases from J, the gap between germline ends came to 8 bases. CDR3 size: 14 residues. Per germline, CDR1 LNHDA and CDR2 SQIVND (reference sequence). The CDR3 bases are TGTGCCAGTAGTATTTTAGGGGGCAATCAGCCCCAGCATTTT. Its protein is CASSILGGNQPQHF.

This clone was seen only a few times. V is TRBV4-3 and J is TRBJ1-1; the D gene is possibly TRBD1 (6 bases). Germline-derived CDR1 and CDR2 are LGHNA and YSLEER. V was clipped by 1 base and J by 8 bases, with 14 bases between them. The CDR3 runs 14 residues. CDR3 region: CASSQVRRGGEAFF. Here the CDR3 DNA reads TGCGCCAGCAGCCAAGTCCGAAGGGGGGGCGAAGCTTTCTTT.

The chain couples TRBV5-1 to TRBJ1-1; 9 nucleotides align to TRBD1. V was pared by 1 base and J by 4 bases, with 5 bases of the junction left unmatched. Germline V gene lookup returns CDR1 SGHRS and CDR2 YFSETQ. The CDR3 spans 15 residues. The CDR3: CASSLSGTGLTEAFF. The DNA of the CDR3 is TGCGCCAGCAGCTTGTCCGGGACAGGGCTCACTGAAGCTTTCTTT.

The chain couples TRBV28 to TRBJ1-6; D not certain. CDR1 is MDHEN, CDR2 SYDVKM, per germline. V dropped 6 bases and J dropped 6 bases, with 3 bases sitting between them. CDR3 size: 11 residues. CDR3: CASSINSPLHF. The CDR3 bases are TGTGCCAGCAGCATTAATTCACCCCTCCACTTT.

The rearrangement links TRBV4-1 to TRBJ2-2; TRBD2 aligns across 7 bases. Germline values: CDR1 MGHRA, CDR2 YSYEKL. This CDR3 contains 15 residues. J was trimmed by 6 bases and V by 5 bases; bases with no gene match: 9. DNA for the CDR3: TGCGCCAGCAGCGGCGGGGGATTGTTAGCCGGGGAGCTGTTTTTT. This sequence encodes CASSGGGLLAGELFF.

This clone has just a few counts. CDR3 bases: TGTGCCAGCTCACAAGGTAGCGACTCTGGAAACACCATATATTTT. The encoded protein is CASSQGSDSGNTIYF. The chain employs TRBV18 and TRBJ1-3; D remains unclear. V was pared by 4 bases and J by 0 bases, with 10 bases between. The length of the CDR3 is 15 residues. From germline, CDR1 is KGHSH and CDR2 LQKENI.

In the case of this clone: The same CDR3 is also encoded by other DNA sequences in this sample. The rearrangement uses TRBV18 and TRBJ2-7, with 9 bases matching TRBD1. The CDR3 length is 15 residues. With V trimmed by 6 bases and J by 0 bases, 6 bases remained unmatched. Per germline, CDR1 KGHSH and CDR2 LQKENI. In DNA form, the CDR3 reads TGTGCCAGCTCTCCCGGGACAGGGAGCTCCTACGAGCAGTACTTC. Its translation is CASSPGTGSSYEQYF.

J is TRBJ1-2 and V is TRBV28; D is undetermined. This CDR3 region has 12 residues. Between the trimmed V and J ends, which lost 2 bases and 7 bases, there was a span of 8 bases. Per the germline V gene, CDR1 is MDHEN and CDR2 is SYDVKM. This chain's CDR3 is CASSLSQFGYTF. The CDR3 nucleotides are TGTGCCAGCAGTTTAAGTCAGTTTGGCTACACCTTC.

This clone occurred a few times. This rearrangement joins TRBV5-8 to TRBJ1-1; the match to TRBD1 covers 7 bases. Germline values: CDR1 SGHTS, CDR2 YDEGEE. This CDR3 spans 14 amino acids. The V and J ends lost 4 bases and 1 base, in that order; junction bases with no gene match: 4. CDR3 DNA sequence: TGTGCCAGCAGCCGGGGACAGCCGAACACTGAAGCTTTCTTT. The encoded protein is CASSRGQPNTEAFF.

The chain uses TRBV12-3 or TRBV12-4 and TRBJ2-1; D may be TRBD1 (5 bases). This CDR3 has 13 amino acids. Between the trimmed V and J ends, which lost 4 bases and 1 base, there was a span of 5 bases. The CDR3: CASSWTSYNEQFF. CDR3 nucleotides: TGTGCCAGCAGTTGGACATCCTACAATGAGCAGTTCTTC.

This clone occurred a few times. The chain couples TRBV6-5 to TRBJ1-2; D perhaps matches TRBD1 (5 bases). The CDR3 is 11 residues long. The germline V gene has CDR1 MNHEY and CDR2 SVGAGI. V was trimmed by 5 bases and J by 8 bases, leaving 9 bases between them. The CDR3: CASSRGEGYTF. CDR3 in DNA: TGTGCCAGCAGTCGGGGGGAAGGCTACACCTTC.

In its sample, this clone was seen a few times. The V call is TRBV28, the J call TRBJ1-2, with 12 bases identical to TRBD1. Germline V gene sequence: CDR1 MDHEN, CDR2 SYDVKM. The ends lost 5 bases at V and 3 bases at J; junction bases unmatched: 7. The CDR3 extends over 16 amino acids. The DNA for the CDR3 is TGTGCCAGCAGTACCCGGGACAGGGGGCCGCACTATGGCTACACCTTC. It yields the protein CASSTRDRGPHYGYTF.

V gene TRBV10-3 combines with J gene TRBJ1-1; TRBD1 matches 8 bases. Germline CDR1 is ENHRY and CDR2 is SYGVKD. The CDR3 has 13 amino acids. V lost 10 bases, J lost 5 bases, and 9 bases stayed unmatched. In DNA form, the CDR3 reads TGTGCCACCGAGACAGGGGTTCGGACTGAAGCTTTCTTT. The encoded protein is CATETGVRTEAFF.

This clone was found once. The genes are TRBV6-5 and TRBJ1-6, with TRBD1 as a possible D gene (5 bases). The CDR3 extends over 15 amino acids. Trimming stripped 7 bases from V and 10 bases from J, with 20 bases between. The germline gives CDR1 MNHEY, CDR2 SVGAGI. The CDR3 loop reads CASTVRVAGRSPLHF. Written as DNA, the CDR3 is TGTGCCAGCACCGTAAGGGTCGCGGGACGCTCACCCCTCCACTTT.

V gene TRBV14 combines with J gene TRBJ2-1, with 8 nucleotides matching TRBD1. V lost 1 base and J lost 13; bases outside the gene matches: 6. CDR1 SGHDN and CDR2 FVKESK come from the germline V gene. This CDR3 is built from 13 residues. The CDR3 region has the DNA TGTGCCAGCAGCCAAGTGATAGGGACAGGACAGTTCTTC. Its protein product is CASSQVIGTGQFF.

The CDR3: CASSQDLFRGNTEAFF. DNA of the CDR3: TGCGCCAGCAGCCAAGACCTATTCAGGGGGAACACTGAAGCTTTCTTT. The chain employs TRBV4-1 and TRBJ1-1, with D perhaps matching TRBD1 (6 bases). CDR3 length equals 16 residues. Germline V gene lookup returns CDR1 MGHRA and CDR2 YSYEKL. Trimming took off 0 bases at V and 1 base at J, with 12 bases between the two ends.

In the case of this clone: Compared with germline, one end of the junction differs, possibly owing to a read error. V is TRBV6-1 and J is TRBJ1-5; 7 nucleotides align to TRBD1. Germline V lookup: CDR1 MNHNS, CDR2 SASEGT. The CDR3 length is 16 residues. The DNA for the CDR3 is TGTGCCAGCAGGGAAGGGACAGTTATCCTAGATCAGCCCCAGCATTTT. Its protein product is CASREGTVILDQPQHF.